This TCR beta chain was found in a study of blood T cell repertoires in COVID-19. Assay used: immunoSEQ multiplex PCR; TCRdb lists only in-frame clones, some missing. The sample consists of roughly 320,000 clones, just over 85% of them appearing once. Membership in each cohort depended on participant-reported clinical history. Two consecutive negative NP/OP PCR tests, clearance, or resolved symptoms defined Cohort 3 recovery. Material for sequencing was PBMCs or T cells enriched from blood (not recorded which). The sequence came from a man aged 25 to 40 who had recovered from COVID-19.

CDR3 bases: TGCGCCAGCAGCGGTTGGGAGAGTAATTCACCCCTCCACTTT. Its protein product is CASSGWESNSPLHF. The gene calls are TRBV4-1 and TRBJ1-6; D remains ambiguous. The germline V gene has CDR1 MGHRA and CDR2 YSYEKL. V lost 5 bases and J 6 bases, leaving 11 bases between the germline ends. The CDR3 has 14 amino acids.